This TCR beta chain was recorded in a study of T cell responses to AZD1222 COVID-19 vaccine. The germline V and J ends were trimmed by 3 bases and 3 bases, with 6 bases remaining between them. CDR3 length: 11 amino acids. Per germline, CDR1 DFQATT and CDR2 SNEGSKA (reference sequence). Findings and limits, study-wide: Among the donors, most were white British and more were female, and clonal diversity was possibly underestimated.

A word on this clone: The antigen is undetermined.

Only in-frame clones appear in the TCRdb table, and some are missing; sequencing was by immunoSEQ multiplex PCR. The sample comprises approximately 150,000 clones, around 93% of which are singletons, and less than 5.5% rests with the top ten. This material consisted of peripheral blood, taken on day 0 of AZD1222 vaccination. The J gene is TRBJ2-7, the V gene TRBV20-1; D gene ambiguous. The TCR comes from an adult in good health. CDR3 sequence reads: CSARSDYEQYF. The CDR3 DNA reads TGCAGTGCTAGGTCAGACTACGAGCAGTACTTC.